The T cell receptor (beta chain) described here comes from a study of T-cell reconstitution after alpha-beta-depleted transplantation in children. Study-wide results and limits: In patients about two months after transplant, alpha-beta T cells reportedly arose from several hundred expanded graft clones.

A TCRbeta library incorporating unique molecular identifiers was prepared. Using its own MiXCR run on the PCR reads, TCRdb lists one record per CDR3 protein. The repertoire holds 450,000 to 550,000 distinct CDR3 sequences, with roughly 11% as singletons. This clonotype was seen only a few times. Its antigen remains unknown. Sequences were derived from PBMCs, mostly from graft donor cells, sampled 180 days after TCRalphabeta/CD19-depleted stem cell transplant. The sequence was collected from a female patient between 2 and 15 years old who had a stem cell transplant for aplastic anemia, so the T cells may come from the graft donor.

The CDR3 region is CATSSLWTSGTNTDTQYF. The CDR3 DNA follows: TGTGCCACCAGCAGCCTTTGGACTAGCGGGACCAACACAGATACGCAGTATTTT. V gene TRBV15 combines with J gene TRBJ2-3; 12 bases match TRBD2. Trimming at V came to 3 bases and at J to 2 bases, leaving 9 bases not matched to a gene. CDR3 length equals 18 residues. Germline lookup yields CDR1 LNHNV and CDR2 YYDKDF (reference sequence).